These 30 T cell receptor beta chains were all obtained from the same sample, sequenced in a study of cytomegalovirus exposure and HLA in healthy donors. Using immunoSEQ multiplex PCR, the repertoire was profiled, and TCRdb retains in-frame clones only, with some absent. The sample has some 190,000 clones, 86% seen once; the top ten hold around 7.2%. The sequenced sample was PBMCs. The receptor source for this set is a man younger than 45 in good health and CMV-seropositive.

The chain links TRBV2 to TRBJ2-1; 13 nucleotides align to TRBD2. This CDR3 has 15 amino acids. Unmatched junction bases numbered 8, after V lost 6 bases and J lost 9 bases. Germline-derived CDR1 and CDR2 are SNHLY and FYNNEI. Written as DNA, the CDR3 is TGTGCCAGCAGCATACTAGCGGGGGGGCCCAGTGAGCAGTTCTTC. Residues: CASSILAGGPSEQFF. Looking up the rest from reference TRBV2 and TRBJ2-1 gives the full variable domain: EPEVTQTPSHQVTQMGQEVILRCVPISNHLYFYWYRQILGQKVEFLVSFYNNEISEKSEIFDDQFSVERPDGSNFTLKIRSTKLEDSAMYFCASSILAGGPSEQFFGPGTRLTVL.

Note on this clone: An end of the junction differs from the germline gene, which may be a read error. The chain links TRBV7-9 to TRBJ2-7; D not resolved. CDR1 is SEHNR, CDR2 FQNEAQ, per germline (reference sequence). The CDR3 totals 12 residues. The CDR3 DNA sequence: TGTGCTAGCACGCCCAACATGGGCGAGCAGTACTTC. It yields the protein CASTPNMGEQYF.

This clone was counted once. The chain couples TRBV15 to TRBJ2-7; D may match TRBD1 or TRBD2 (5 bases each). This CDR3 is 14 amino acids long. V was pared by 0 bases and J by 3 bases, with 9 bases between. The germline CDR1 and CDR2 sequences are LNHNV and YYDKDF (reference sequence). The chain's CDR3 is CATSRDEGSYEQYF. CDR3 bases: TGTGCCACCAGCAGAGATGAGGGGAGCTACGAGCAGTACTTC.

The V gene is TRBV5-6, the J gene TRBJ2-2; the D gene could be TRBD1 or TRBD2 (5 bases each). The V and J ends lost 0 bases and 6 bases respectively, with 6 bases between them. The CDR3 has 13 amino acids. Looked up from germline, CDR1 is SGHDT and CDR2 is YYEEEE. This chain's CDR3 is CASSLGGPGELFF. The CDR3 coding sequence is TGTGCCAGCAGCTTGGGGGGACCCGGGGAGCTGTTTTTT.

The chain uses TRBV6-6 and TRBJ2-3; D is undetermined. This CDR3 spans 12 amino acids. V shed 5 bases and J shed 2 bases, with 5 bases lying between them. Germline CDR1 MNHNY, CDR2 SVGAGI (reference sequence). The CDR3 bases are TGTGCCAGCAGTATATTCACAGATACGCAGTATTTT. Translation gives CASSIFTDTQYF.

The V and J genes are TRBV11-2 and TRBJ1-2; D possibly corresponds to TRBD1 (6 bases). Germline CDR1 and CDR2: SGHAT and FQNNGV. This CDR3 comprises 14 residues. V lost 1 base, J lost 4 bases, and 10 bases lay in between. CDR3 DNA: TGTGCCAGCAGCTTAGTACAGGGAAGCTATGGCTACACCTTC. This gives the protein CASSLVQGSYGYTF.

Only one count was recorded for this clone. This chain links TRBV19 with TRBJ2-1; D remains ambiguous. V dropped 3 bases and J dropped 7 bases, with 10 bases sitting between them. The CDR3 runs 13 residues. CDR1 LNHDA and CDR2 SQIVND come from the germline V gene (reference sequence). CDR3 DNA sequence: TGTGCCAGTAGTATCAAAGCTTGGAATGAGCAGTTCTTC. It yields the protein CASSIKAWNEQFF.

V is TRBV6-5 and J is TRBJ1-4, with D possibly TRBD1 on 5 matching bases. The CDR3 consists of 15 residues. V lost 0 bases, J lost 5 bases, and 10 bases lay in between. The germline V gene encodes CDR1 MNHEY and CDR2 SVGAGI. CDR3 in amino acids: CASSYSGASNEKLFF. The CDR3 nucleotides are TGTGCCAGCAGTTACTCCGGGGCTTCGAATGAAAAACTGTTTTTT.

The gene calls are TRBV27 and TRBJ1-2, with D uncertain. Trimming shortened V by 2 bases and J by 1 base, and 14 bases separated the two germline ends. CDR1 is MNHEY and CDR2 is SMNVEV in the germline V gene (reference sequence). The CDR3 length is 16 residues. CDR3 protein: CASSLLFSSLNYGYTF. CDR3 bases: TGTGCCAGCAGTTTACTCTTCTCGAGCCTTAACTATGGCTACACCTTC.

The V gene is TRBV9, the J gene TRBJ2-2; D call uncertain. The CDR3 is 14 amino acids. CDR1 and CDR2 (germline): SGDLS, YYNGEE. Trimming shortened V by 2 bases and J by 10 bases, and 15 bases separated the two germline ends. CDR3 in amino acids: CASSVSPQLVELFF. The CDR3 DNA reads as TGTGCCAGCAGCGTCTCGCCCCAGCTCGTGGAGCTGTTTTTT.

This clone came up a few times. The chain has TRBV7-9 and TRBJ2-3; 7 bases are a match to TRBD2. V was pared by 7 bases and J by 2 bases, with 15 bases of the junction left unmatched. CDR3 length equals 17 residues. The germline V gene encodes CDR1 SEHNR and CDR2 FQNEAQ (reference sequence). Here the CDR3 reads CASIPPWTGGITDTQYF. Here the CDR3 DNA reads TGTGCCAGCATCCCTCCTTGGACGGGAGGTATCACAGATACGCAGTATTTT.

This sequence joins TRBV6-5 and TRBJ1-5; D not certain. The length of the CDR3 is 13 residues. V dropped 4 bases and J dropped 6 bases, with 10 bases sitting between them. Germline V gene lookup returns CDR1 MNHEY and CDR2 SVGAGI. The CDR3 DNA is TGTGCCAGCAGTTTAAGGACGCGTCAGCCCCAGCATTTT. As protein: CASSLRTRQPQHF.

The chain employs TRBV29-1 and TRBJ2-1; no definite D call. The CDR3 covers 17 residues. CDR1 and CDR2 (germline): SQVTM, ANQGSEA. Trimming removed 0 bases from V and 3 bases from J, with 18 bases in between. This CDR3 is CSVEEIDPQVGYNEQFF. The CDR3 coding sequence is TGCAGCGTTGAAGAGATAGACCCCCAGGTGGGCTACAATGAGCAGTTCTTC.

This rearrangement joins TRBV7-9 to TRBJ2-7, with 13 bases matching TRBD2. V lost 5 bases, J lost 4 bases, and 5 bases stayed unmatched. Germline-derived CDR1 and CDR2 are SEHNR and FQNEAQ (reference sequence). The CDR3 loop spans 15 amino acids. The CDR3 spells CASSITSGRAYEQYF. The CDR3 DNA is TGTGCCAGCAGCATCACTAGCGGGAGGGCGTACGAGCAGTACTTC.

V gene TRBV12-5 combines with J gene TRBJ1-5; D not resolved. V dropped 4 bases and J dropped 5 bases, with 3 bases sitting between them. The CDR3 is made up of 11 amino acids. Germline CDR1 reads LGHNT; CDR2 reads FRNRAP. CDR3 sequence: CASGYDQPQHF. The CDR3 nucleotides read TGTGCTAGTGGTTACGATCAGCCCCAGCATTTT.

This chain uses TRBV2 with TRBJ1-6; D not resolved. Germline assignment: CDR1 SNHLY and CDR2 FYNNEI. This CDR3 contains 12 residues. The V and J ends lost 3 bases and 7 bases respectively, with 4 bases between them. For the CDR3, the DNA is TGTGCCAGCAGTGAGCAAAATTCACCCCTCCACTTT. This codes for CASSEQNSPLHF.

This clone is a singleton in its sample. The sample holds other DNA sequences that translate to the same CDR3. The J gene is TRBJ2-1, the V gene TRBV27; either TRBD1 or TRBD2 may supply D (5 bases each). Trimming shortened V by 2 bases and J by 0 bases, and 8 bases separated the two germline ends. This CDR3 spans 15 amino acids. Germline V gene data show CDR1 as MNHEY and CDR2 as SMNVEV (reference sequence). The CDR3 spells CASSLGTRSYNEQFF. In nucleotides, the CDR3 is TGTGCCAGCAGTTTAGGGACCCGCTCCTACAATGAGCAGTTCTTC.

The chain links TRBV5-1 to TRBJ2-7; D gene unclear. Per the germline V gene, CDR1 is SGHRS and CDR2 is YFSETQ. The CDR3 runs 14 residues. V lost 1 base and J 0 bases, leaving 8 bases between the germline ends. CDR3: CASSLRSDSYEQYF. The DNA for the CDR3 is TGCGCCAGCAGCTTGCGGAGCGACTCCTACGAGCAGTACTTC.

J is TRBJ1-2 and V is TRBV4-3; no definite D call. CDR3 length: 15 amino acids. Per germline, CDR1 LGHNA and CDR2 YSLEER. V shed 0 bases and J shed 2 bases, with 10 bases lying between them. DNA of the CDR3: TGCGCCAGCAGCCAAGATATTTACGGAAACTATGGCTACACCTTC. Translation: CASSQDIYGNYGYTF.

This chain uses TRBV5-1 with TRBJ2-5, with 8 positions matching TRBD1. The junction had 6 bases not matched to a gene; V was cut back by 4 bases and J by 4 bases. Per germline, CDR1 SGHRS and CDR2 YFSETQ. CDR3 length: 14 amino acids. Here the CDR3 reads CASSLDREGETQYF. DNA for the CDR3: TGCGCCAGCAGCCTGGACAGGGAAGGAGAGACCCAGTACTTC.

V is TRBV6-6 and J is TRBJ2-7; D may match TRBD1 or TRBD2 (5 bases each). Germline CDR1 MNHNY, CDR2 SVGAGI (reference sequence). The CDR3 is 13 residues long. V was shortened by 4 bases and J by 7 bases, with 14 bases between the two germline ends. CDR3 protein: CASSWGSGGEQYF. The DNA of the CDR3 is TGTGCCAGCAGTTGGGGGTCAGGAGGAGAGCAGTACTTC.

Only one count was recorded for this clone. The chain has TRBV7-2 and TRBJ1-2, with TRBD1 matching 7 bases. This CDR3 spans 15 amino acids. J gave up 7 bases and V 1 base, and 9 bases lay outside the gene matches. Germline CDR1 reads SGHTA; CDR2 reads FQGNSA. CDR3 region: CASSLGGTALPGYTF. The CDR3, as DNA: TGTGCCAGCAGCTTAGGAGGGACAGCGTTACCTGGCTACACCTTC.

This chain connects TRBV7-3 to TRBJ2-1; TRBD1 agrees at 8 bases. Unmatched junction bases numbered 3, after V lost 5 bases and J lost 0 bases. This CDR3 has 15 amino acids. In germline, CDR1 is SGHTA, CDR2 FQGTGA. CDR3: CASSRQGSSYNEQFF. CDR3 DNA: TGTGCCAGCAGCCGACAGGGGAGCTCCTACAATGAGCAGTTCTTC.

The chain is built from TRBV7-9 and TRBJ2-2; D might be TRBD1 (5 bases). The CDR3 contains 15 residues. V was cut by 6 bases and J by 0 bases, with 11 bases left in between. Germline CDR1 reads SEHNR; CDR2 reads FQNEAQ (reference sequence). CDR3 protein: CASRRTTANTGELFF. The CDR3 DNA follows: TGTGCCAGCAGACGCACGACAGCGAACACCGGGGAGCTGTTTTTT.

The chain carries TRBV5-1 and TRBJ2-6, with 7 nucleotides matching TRBD1. Germline CDR1 and CDR2: SGHRS and YFSETQ. CDR3 length: 18 residues. V was pared by 3 bases and J by 2 bases, with 11 bases of the junction left unmatched. The DNA for the CDR3 is TGCGCCAGCAGCTCTGACTCAGGGGGAGTTACTGGGGCCAACGTCCTGACTTTC. Translation: CASSSDSGGVTGANVLTF.

The V gene is TRBV7-2, the J gene TRBJ1-5, with D possibly being TRBD1 (5 bases). Between the trimmed V and J ends, which lost 5 bases and 2 bases, there was a span of 19 bases. The CDR3 consists of 17 residues. Germline V gene data show CDR1 as SGHTA and CDR2 as FQGNSA. DNA for the CDR3: TGTGCCAGCAGCCCCAAAGCGTGGGGGGATCGCAATCAGCCCCAGCATTTT. As protein: CASSPKAWGDRNQPQHF.

This clone showed up just once. The chain has TRBV28 and TRBJ1-1; no clear D gene. CDR3 size: 14 residues. CDR1 is MDHEN, CDR2 SYDVKM, per germline. V shed 1 base and J shed 6 bases, with 12 bases lying between them. The CDR3 here is CASSLLGIGPEAFF. CDR3 DNA sequence: TGTGCCAGCAGTTTATTGGGAATAGGCCCTGAAGCTTTCTTT. The whole variable domain, remainder taken from reference TRBV28 and TRBJ1-1, is DVKVTQSSRYLVKRTGEKVFLECVQDMDHENMFWYRQDPGLGLRLIYFSYDVKMKEKGDIPEGYSVSREKKERFSLILESASTNQTSMYLCASSLLGIGPEAFFGQGTRLTVV.

V is TRBV5-1 and J is TRBJ2-1; 13 bases match TRBD2. With 2 bases clipped from V and 7 bases from J, the junction kept 12 bases outside the gene matches. CDR3 length: 18 residues. CDR1 and CDR2 (germline): SGHRS, YFSETQ. This CDR3 is CASSLGGLAGSGQNEQFF. In DNA form, the CDR3 reads TGCGCCAGCAGCTTAGGGGGACTAGCGGGAAGTGGGCAGAATGAGCAGTTCTTC.

The rearrangement joins TRBV7-9 to TRBJ2-7; no clear D. Trimming pared 4 bases from V and 4 bases from J, leaving 11 bases between. In germline, CDR1 is SEHNR, CDR2 FQNEAQ (reference sequence). The CDR3 consists of 13 residues. The CDR3 loop is CASSWYGGYEQYF. The CDR3 DNA sequence: TGTGCCAGCAGCTGGTACGGTGGGTACGAGCAGTACTTC.

This chain joins TRBV29-1 and TRBJ1-1; maybe TRBD1 (5 bases). Trimming stripped 4 bases from V and 6 bases from J, with 15 bases between. This CDR3 spans 13 amino acids. Germline CDR1 reads SQVTM; CDR2 reads ANQGSEA. This chain's CDR3 is CSVGLGRGSEAFF. The CDR3 DNA follows: TGCAGCGTTGGTCTGGGGCGAGGGTCTGAAGCTTTCTTT.